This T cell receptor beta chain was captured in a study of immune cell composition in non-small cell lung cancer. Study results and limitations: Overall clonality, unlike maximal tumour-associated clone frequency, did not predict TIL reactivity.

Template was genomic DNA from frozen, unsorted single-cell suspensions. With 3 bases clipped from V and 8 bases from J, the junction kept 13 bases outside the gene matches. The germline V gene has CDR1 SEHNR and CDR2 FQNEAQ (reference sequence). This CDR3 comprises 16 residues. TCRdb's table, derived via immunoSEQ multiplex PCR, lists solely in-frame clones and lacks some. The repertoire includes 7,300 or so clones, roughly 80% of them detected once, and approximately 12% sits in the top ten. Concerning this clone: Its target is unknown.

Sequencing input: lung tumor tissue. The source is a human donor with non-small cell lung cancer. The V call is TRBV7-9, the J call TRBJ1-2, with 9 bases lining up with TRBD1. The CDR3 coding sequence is TGTGCCAGCAGCTTTTCGGGACAGGGAAAAATAGTAGGCTACACCTTC. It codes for CASSFSGQGKIVGYTF.